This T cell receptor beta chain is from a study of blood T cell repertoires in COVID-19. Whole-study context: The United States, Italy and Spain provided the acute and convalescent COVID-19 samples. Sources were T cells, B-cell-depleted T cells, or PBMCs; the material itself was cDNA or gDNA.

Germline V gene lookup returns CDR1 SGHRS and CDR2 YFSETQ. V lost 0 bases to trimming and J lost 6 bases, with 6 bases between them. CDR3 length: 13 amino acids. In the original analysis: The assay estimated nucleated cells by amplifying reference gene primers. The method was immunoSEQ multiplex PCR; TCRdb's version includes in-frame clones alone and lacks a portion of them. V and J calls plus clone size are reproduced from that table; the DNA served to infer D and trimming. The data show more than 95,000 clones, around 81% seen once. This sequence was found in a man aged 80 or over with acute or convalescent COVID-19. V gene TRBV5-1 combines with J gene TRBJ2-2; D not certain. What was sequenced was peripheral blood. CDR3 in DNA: TGCGCCAGCAGCTTGGATGTATCCGGGGAGCTGTTTTTT. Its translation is CASSLDVSGELFF.